This T cell receptor (beta chain) was captured in a study of blood T cells in healthy people across ages. Study findings and constraints: Older age went with lower TCR beta diversity per million T cells, in a roughly linear way. Long-lived and aged donors differed, with more naive CD4+ cells and higher diversity in the long-lived.

The CDR3 sequence is 16 residues long. Germline V CDR1 and CDR2: DFQATT, SNEGSKA (reference sequence). Germline trimming cut 5 bases from V and 1 base from J; bases unmatched to any gene: 7. With respect to this clonotype: The antigen is unknown.

The second PCR ran about 6 to 11 cycles with a sample-barcoded 5' primer and J-beta primers. TCRdb re-derived calls from the 5' RACE reads in MiXCR, one entry per CDR3 protein. Among 900,000 to 950,000 distinct CDR3 sequences listed, approximately 32% were seen once. This same sample was also part of a study on T cells of mothers and their children. That paper adds: Donors comprised a few healthy Caucasian mothers plus their six children. Slightly, though not significantly, more overlap was seen in related than in unrelated mother-child pairs.

The TCR was taken from a woman in her 40s in good health. The chain uses TRBV20-1 and TRBJ2-5; 13 nucleotides agree with TRBD2. Sequencing input: blood. The CDR3 DNA follows: TGCAGTGCTCGACTAGCGGGAGGAGGAGGCCAAGAGACCCAGTACTTC. It specifies CSARLAGGGGQETQYF.